The clone carrying this T cell receptor beta chain appeared many times. Its antigen is unidentified. One end of the junction fails to match germline, which may point to a read error. Researchers amplified the TCR beta CDR3 regions from RNA transcripts. First-round RT-PCR with HTBI primers amplified the TCR CDR3 region. TCRdb re-called the multiplex PCR reads with MiXCR, one entry per CDR3 protein. The table records hundreds of thousands of distinct CDR3 sequences, 15% to 18% of them present only once. The study enrolled patients aged 18 to 65 with newly diagnosed hyperthyroidism of under 2 months' duration. The sample originates from a study of T cells in Graves' hyperthyroidism and ophthalmopathy. Study information: Peripheral blood was drawn at first diagnosis, prior to all treatment.

Germline loops: CDR1 GTSNPN, CDR2 SVGIG (reference sequence). This CDR3 comprises 13 residues. Findings and limits, study-wide: Ophthalmopathy was separated from stable hyperthyroidism by a 13 V-J model. Researchers found most expanded thyroid clonotypes above 0.001 in blood as well.

The V and J genes are TRBV30 and TRBJ1-2; D may be TRBD1 (6 bases). The TCR originated in a woman younger than 30 with Graves' hyperthyroidism. The sequencing input was blood. The CDR3 here is CAGRGEASYGYTF. The DNA of the CDR3 is TGTGCCGGGAGGGGGGAAGCTTCCTATGGCTACACCTTC. Together with reference TRBV30 and TRBJ1-2, the CDR3 gives the full variable domain: SQTIHQWPATLVQPVGSPLSLECTVEGTSNPNLYWYRQAAGRGLQLLFYSVGIGQISSEVPQNLSASRPQDRQFILSSKKLLLSDSGFYLCAGRGEASYGYTFGSGTRLTVV.